The rows below give T cell receptor beta chains drawn from one sample of a study of T cell changes during pregnancy in multiple sclerosis. Assay: immunoSEQ multiplex PCR; the TCRdb copy retains only in-frame clones and omits some. The table shows more than 50,000 clones, with 91% occurring only once. Sequenced here: CD4+ T cells from peripheral blood mononuclear cells, sampled after pregnancy. The receptor source for this set is a female donor in good health, enrolled as a control in a pregnancy study. Each CDR3 is given with its conserved first and last residue. The D gene is left open where the match is weak. Expanded clones are given a class, and other clones once, few, many or no size at all.

clone size,J gene,V gene,D gene,CDR3 DNA,CDR3 protein
-,TRBJ2-1,TRBV15,-,TGTGCCACCAGCAGAGAACCGGGAACCTACAATGAGCAGTTCTTC,CATSREPGTYNEQFF
-,TRBJ2-3,TRBV19,TRBD1,TGTGCCAGTAGTCACCGGACAGGGGCTAGCACAGATACGCAGTATTTT,CASSHRTGASTDTQYF
once,TRBJ1-3,TRBV21-1,-,TGTGCCAGCAGCATAAGGGGGTACTCTGGAAACACCATATATTTT,CASSIRGYSGNTIYF
-,TRBJ1-2,TRBV19,TRBD1,TGTGCCAGTAGTTTCGACAGGGGAAACTATGGCTACACCTTC,CASSFDRGNYGYTF
-,TRBJ1-1,TRBV19,-,TGTGCCAGTAGGCTAGACAGGCGGCTTGAAGCTTTCTTT,CASRLDRRLEAFF
-,TRBJ1-2,TRBV7-9,TRBD1,TGTGCCAGCAGCTCCGGGACAGAAGATGGCTACACCTTC,CASSSGTEDGYTF
-,TRBJ1-4,TRBV4-2,-,TGTGCCAGCAGCCAAGAACTGGGCGGGAGAGGTGAAAAACTGTTTTTT,CASSQELGGRGEKLFF
-,TRBJ1-4,TRBV18,-,TGTGCCAGCTCTCCGACAGTAAATCGCGGAACTAATGAAAAACTGTTTTTT,CASSPTVNRGTNEKLFF
-,TRBJ1-2,TRBV19,-,TGTGCCAGCCTGCCCCGGGGGGCGATCGGCTACACCTTC,CASLPRGAIGYTF
-,TRBJ2-1,TRBV6-4,-,TGTGCCAGCAGTGAAACGGAGAACCCCTACAATGAGCAGTTCTTC,CASSETENPYNEQFF
-,TRBJ1-4,TRBV6-5,TRBD1,TGTGCCAGCAGTTATTCCGGGACAGGGGCGCATGAAAAACTGTTTTTT,CASSYSGTGAHEKLFF
-,TRBJ1-5,TRBV4-1,-,TGCGCCAGCTCAACCGGGGGGAGCAATCAGCCCCAGCATTTT,CASSTGGSNQPQHF
-,TRBJ2-1,TRBV7-3,-,TGTGCCAGCAGCTTAGCGGGGACTTACAATGAGCAGTTCTTC,CASSLAGTYNEQFF
-,TRBJ2-5,TRBV6-4,TRBD1,TGTGCCAGCAGTGCAGGGGGCGAAGAGACCCAGTACTTC,CASSAGGEETQYF
few,TRBJ2-3,TRBV10-3,-,TGTGCCATCAAGGGCGACGGGATGCAGTATTTT,CAIKGDGMQYF
-,TRBJ2-5,TRBV19,TRBD1,TGTGCCAGTAGTCCTGGACAGGGAGAGACCCAGTACTTC,CASSPGQGETQYF
-,TRBJ1-2,TRBV4-3,-,TGCGCCAGCAGCCAGAGGGTGGGCGCTGACTATGGCTACACCTTC,CASSQRVGADYGYTF
-,TRBJ1-2,TRBV2,-,TGTGCCAGCAGTCCCATCTCAGGGAACTATGGCTACACCTTC,CASSPISGNYGYTF
-,TRBJ1-2,TRBV18,-,TGTGCCAGCTCACCATCTTTAGAAAACTATGGCTACACCTTC,CASSPSLENYGYTF
-,TRBJ1-1,TRBV7-2,-,TGTGCCAGCAGCCCCCGATTTGACAGGATGAACACTGAAGCTTTCTTT,CASSPRFDRMNTEAFF
-,TRBJ2-1,TRBV7-9,-,TGTGCCAGCAGCTTGCGGGGACCCTACAATGAGCAGTTCTTC,CASSLRGPYNEQFF
-,TRBJ2-5,TRBV25-1,-,TGTGCCAGCAGTGAATCGTGGGCAGCCCAAGAGACCCAGTACTTC,CASSESWAAQETQYF
-,TRBJ1-2,TRBV6-5,-,TGTGCCAGCAGACCCGGGATGGGTGGCTACACCTTC,CASRPGMGGYTF
-,TRBJ2-7,TRBV6-1,-,TGTGCCACCCGGACAGCTTCCTACGAGCAGTACTTC,CATRTASYEQYF
-,TRBJ2-2,TRBV11-1,-,TGTGCCAGCAGCTCGTTTTTCGGTGTGGCCGGGGAGCTGTTTTTT,CASSSFFGVAGELFF
-,TRBJ1-3,TRBV6-5,-,TGTGCCAGCCTCTCTCTCTCTGGAAACACCATATATTTT,CASLSLSGNTIYF
-,TRBJ1-2,TRBV6-5,-,TGTGCCAGCAGAGATTATTCAAAAAGAGGTACTGGCTACACCTTC,CASRDYSKRGTGYTF
-,TRBJ1-1,TRBV30,-,TGTGCCTGGAGTCAGAGGGACACTGAAGCTTTCTTT,CAWSQRDTEAFF
-,TRBJ1-2,TRBV6-1,-,TGTGCCAGCAGTGAAAGGACTCCTAGCGATGGCTACACCTTC,CASSERTPSDGYTF
-,TRBJ2-2,TRBV9,TRBD2,TGTGCCAGCAGCGTAGAACTAGCGGGGGCTCCGAACACCGGGGAGCTGTTTTTT,CASSVELAGAPNTGELFF
-,TRBJ1-4,TRBV11-3,-,TGTGCCAGCAGCTTTCGACAGGACGTGGATGAAAAACTGTTTTTT,CASSFRQDVDEKLFF
-,TRBJ1-3,TRBV25-1,-,TGTGCCAGCAGTGAATGGGCCCACTCTGGAAACACCATATATTTT,CASSEWAHSGNTIYF
once,TRBJ1-4,TRBV7-2,TRBD1,TGTGCCAGCAGCCCATGGACAGGCCCGGAGGAAAAACTGTTTTTT,CASSPWTGPEEKLFF
few,TRBJ1-2,TRBV6-5,-,TGTGCCAGCAGTTACGCCGGGAACTATGGCTACACCTTC,CASSYAGNYGYTF
-,TRBJ2-5,TRBV11-3,-,TGTGCCAGCAGCTTTAGGGGCCAAGAGACCCAGTACTTC,CASSFRGQETQYF
-,TRBJ1-2,TRBV30,-,TGTGCCTGGAGTTTGAGGGCAGAAGGTCTGACCTTC,CAWSLRAEGLTF
-,TRBJ2-7,TRBV15,TRBD1,TGTGCCACCAGCAGAGATACCGGGACAGTCGCCTTGAAGCAGTACTTC,CATSRDTGTVALKQYF
few,TRBJ1-1,TRBV6-6,TRBD1,TGTGCCAGCAGTTACCCGGACAGGGTGAACACTGAAGCTTTCTTT,CASSYPDRVNTEAFF
-,TRBJ2-7,TRBV11-3,-,TGTGCCAGCAGCTTAAGTAGAGGGGGCGAGCAGTACTTC,CASSLSRGGEQYF